A selection of T cell receptor beta chains follows, all from one sample in a study of T cell responses to AZD1222 COVID-19 vaccine. The assay was immunoSEQ multiplex PCR, and TCRdb's table has in-frame clones only and misses some. The profile covers 130,000 to 150,000 clones, with just under 95% appearing a single time and around 1.8% taken by the ten largest. The sequencing here drew on peripheral blood, taken on day 0 of AZD1222 vaccination. These receptors were obtained from an adult in good health. CDR3s include the opening cysteine and the closing phenylalanine or tryptophan. Fields, in order: D gene, clone size, J gene, V gene, CDR3 protein, CDR3 DNA. D genes are given only for firm matches. Rows may omit the clone size; those that give it use once, few, many or a size class.

D: -
size: -
J: TRBJ2-2
V: TRBV5-1
CDR3: CASYLGGAANTGELFF
DNA: TGCGCCAGCTATCTGGGAGGAGCGGCGAACACCGGGGAGCTGTTTTTT

D: -
size: -
J: TRBJ2-2
V: TRBV15
CDR3: CATSRVSWSGAPLRYTGELFF
DNA: TGTGCCACCAGCAGAGTTTCCTGGTCAGGGGCTCCCTTACGTTACACCGGGGAGCTGTTTTTT

D: TRBD2
size: -
J: TRBJ2-5
V: TRBV5-1
CDR3: CASSLALSGNEETQYF
DNA: TGCGCCAGCAGCTTGGCCCTAAGCGGGAATGAAGAGACCCAGTACTTC

D: TRBD2
size: -
J: TRBJ2-7
V: TRBV28
CDR3: CASSLGTSGAEQYF
DNA: TGTGCCAGCAGTTTAGGGACTAGCGGTGCCGAGCAGTACTTC

D: TRBD1
size: -
J: TRBJ1-1
V: TRBV9
CDR3: CASTRDRGPNTEAFF
DNA: TGTGCCAGCACCCGGGACAGGGGTCCAAACACTGAAGCTTTCTTT

D: -
size: few
J: TRBJ1-1
V: TRBV11-2
CDR3: CASSLALSFEAFF
DNA: TGTGCCAGCAGCTTAGCATTGTCTTTTGAAGCTTTCTTT

D: -
size: -
J: TRBJ2-3
V: TRBV10-3
CDR3: CAIRSSDTDTQYF
DNA: TGTGCCATCAGATCTAGCGACACAGATACGCAGTATTTT

D: TRBD1
size: -
J: TRBJ1-2
V: TRBV2
CDR3: CASETGQGLKGYTF
DNA: TGTGCCAGCGAAACTGGACAGGGTTTAAAGGGCTACACCTTC

D: -
size: -
J: TRBJ1-1
V: TRBV5-6
CDR3: CASSSYESPWTEAFF
DNA: TGTGCCAGCAGCTCCTACGAGAGCCCTTGGACTGAAGCTTTCTTT

D: -
size: -
J: TRBJ2-5
V: TRBV9
CDR3: CASSVVGTVGETQYF
DNA: TGTGCCAGCAGCGTAGTAGGGACCGTTGGAGAGACCCAGTACTTC

D: -
size: -
J: TRBJ2-4
V: TRBV21-1
CDR3: CAASKNIQYF
DNA: TGTGCCGCCTCCAAAAACATTCAGTACTTC

D: -
size: -
J: TRBJ1-1
V: TRBV7-3
CDR3: CASSFDVNTEAFF
DNA: TGTGCCAGCAGCTTTGACGTGAACACTGAAGCTTTCTTT

D: -
size: -
J: TRBJ2-7
V: TRBV5-1
CDR3: CASSQERVSYEQYF
DNA: TGCGCCAGCAGCCAGGAGCGGGTTTCCTACGAGCAGTACTTC

D: -
size: few
J: TRBJ1-4
V: TRBV9
CDR3: CASSVGDTPTATNEKLFF
DNA: TGTGCCAGCAGCGTAGGGGACACACCAACAGCAACTAATGAAAAACTGTTTTTT

D: -
size: -
J: TRBJ1-5
V: TRBV21-1
CDR3: CASSKRRQFLGQPQHF
DNA: TGTGCCAGCAGCAAAAGGAGGCAGTTCTTGGGTCAGCCCCAGCATTTT

D: -
size: -
J: TRBJ1-3
V: TRBV28
CDR3: CASLGQISGNTIYF
DNA: TGTGCCAGCCTCGGACAGATCTCTGGAAACACCATATATTTT

D: -
size: -
J: TRBJ2-7
V: TRBV15
CDR3: CATSKTEPYEQYF
DNA: TGTGCCACCAGCAAGACCGAGCCCTACGAGCAGTACTTC

D: -
size: -
J: TRBJ2-1
V: TRBV10-1
CDR3: CASSEARAYNEQFF
DNA: TGCGCCAGCAGTGAGGCCAGGGCCTACAATGAGCAGTTCTTC

D: -
size: -
J: TRBJ1-3
V: TRBV6-5
CDR3: CASSYTPGNTIYF
DNA: TGTGCCAGCAGTTACACTCCCGGAAACACCATATATTTT

D: TRBD2
size: -
J: TRBJ2-5
V: TRBV5-1
CDR3: CASSWDWPGRGAQYF
DNA: TGCGCCAGCAGCTGGGACTGGCCGGGGAGGGGTGCCCAGTACTTC

D: -
size: -
J: TRBJ1-2
V: TRBV4-1
CDR3: CASSLSTIGKNGGYTF
DNA: TGCGCCAGCAGCCTCTCTACGATCGGGAAGAATGGGGGCTACACCTTC

D: -
size: few
J: TRBJ1-2
V: TRBV9
CDR3: CASSSRGGLVGYTF
DNA: TGTGCCAGCAGCTCCCGTGGGGGGTTGGTTGGCTACACCTTC

D: TRBD1
size: once
J: TRBJ1-2
V: TRBV27
CDR3: CASSQRGQTNYGYTF
DNA: TGTGCCAGCAGCCAAAGGGGACAGACTAACTATGGCTACACCTTC

D: -
size: -
J: TRBJ2-7
V: TRBV21-1
CDR3: CASSITYEQYF
DNA: TGTGCCAGCAGCATCACCTACGAGCAGTACTTC

D: -
size: once
J: TRBJ1-3
V: TRBV27
CDR3: CASSSGNTIYF
DNA: TGTGCCAGCAGCTCTGGAAACACCATATATTTT

D: -
size: -
J: TRBJ1-1
V: TRBV7-9
CDR3: CASSVHRGVDTEAFF
DNA: TGTGCCAGCAGCGTACATAGGGGGGTTGACACTGAAGCTTTCTTT

D: TRBD2
size: few
J: TRBJ2-1
V: TRBV6-2/TRBV6-3
CDR3: CASSPTSGGYNEQFF
DNA: TGTGCCAGCAGCCCGACTAGCGGGGGCTACAATGAGCAGTTCTTC

D: -
size: once
J: TRBJ1-1
V: TRBV2
CDR3: CASSRFRVRNTEAFF
DNA: TGTGCCAGCAGTCGATTTCGGGTGCGGAACACTGAAGCTTTCTTT

D: -
size: -
J: TRBJ1-2
V: TRBV6-5
CDR3: CASSQDFYGYTF
DNA: TGTGCCAGCAGCCAAGACTTCTATGGCTACACCTTC